The 14 T cell receptor beta chains given below trace back to one sample, sequenced in a study of T cell responses to AZD1222 COVID-19 vaccine. Libraries were prepared by immunoSEQ multiplex PCR; TCRdb keeps only in-frame clonotypes and omits some of them. The sample lists about 99,000 clones, roughly 87% occurring once. The sequencing used peripheral blood, collected on day 0 of AZD1222 vaccination. The receptors were gathered from an adult in good health.

This clone came up once. The genes are TRBV5-5 and TRBJ1-6; unclear D gene. CDR3 size: 16 residues. V was shortened by 4 bases and J by 9 bases, with 20 bases between the two germline ends. Germline V lookup: CDR1 SGHKS, CDR2 YYEKEE (reference sequence). The CDR3 sequence: CASSPLDLLQASPLHF. In DNA, the CDR3 is TGTGCCAGCAGCCCTCTCGACCTCCTGCAAGCTTCACCCCTCCACTTT. Full variable domain (outside the CDR3, taken from reference TRBV5-5 and TRBJ1-6): DAGVTQSPTHLIKTRGQQVTLRCSPISGHKSVSWYQQVLGQGPQFIFQYYEKEERGRGNFPDRFSARQFPNYSSELNVNALLLGDSALYLCASSPLDLLQASPLHFGNGTRLTVT.

This clone was observed a few times. The chain combines TRBV6-1 with TRBJ2-7; D perhaps matches TRBD2 (6 bases). The CDR3 is made up of 16 amino acids. Trimming removed 2 bases at V and 3 bases at J, with 17 bases between. CDR1 and CDR2 (germline): MNHNS, SASEGT. In DNA form, the CDR3 reads TGTGCCAGCAGTGAATGGGGGGTGGGCAGGGACTACGAGCAGTACTTC. Translating it yields CASSEWGVGRDYEQYF.

The chain couples TRBV21-1 to TRBJ2-7; TRBD1, as called in the table, went unchecked against the DNA. TRBV21-1 is marked as a pseudogene. The CDR3 totals 15 residues. CDR3 amino acids: CASSKGSQFNYEQYV. DNA for the CDR3: TGTGCCAGCAGCAAAGGGTCCCAGTTTAACTACGAGCAGTACGTC.

The V and J genes are TRBV3-1 (or the pseudogene TRBV3-2) and TRBJ2-3; D not resolved. The germline CDR1 and CDR2 sequences are LGHDT and YNNKEL (reference sequence). The CDR3 totals 12 residues. V was cut by 5 bases and J by 2 bases, with 5 bases left in between. As DNA, the CDR3 is TGTGCCAGCAGCGCTTTCACAGATACGCAGTATTTT. This gives the protein CASSAFTDTQYF.

The gene calls are TRBV6-2 or TRBV6-3 and TRBJ1-5; D gene ambiguous. Germline V gene data show CDR1 as MNHEY and CDR2 as SVGEGT. This CDR3 spans 14 amino acids. Trimming removed 4 bases from V and 5 bases from J, with 12 bases in between. This CDR3 is CASSWARWDQPQHF. The DNA of the CDR3 is TGTGCCAGCAGTTGGGCACGGTGGGATCAGCCCCAGCATTTT.

This chain connects TRBV4-1 to TRBJ1-3, with D possibly TRBD1 on 5 matching bases. Trimming removed 4 bases from V and 4 bases from J, with 17 bases in between. The CDR3 length is 16 residues. Per germline, CDR1 MGHRA and CDR2 YSYEKL. The CDR3 protein is CASSRGTGPSGNTIYF. CDR3 nucleotide sequence: TGCGCCAGCAGCCGCGGGACTGGACCTTCGGGAAACACCATATATTTT.

The chain couples TRBV28 to TRBJ1-1; D uncertain. This CDR3 has 12 residues. Trimming removed 8 bases from V and 0 bases from J, with 7 bases in between. CDR1 is MDHEN and CDR2 is SYDVKM in the germline V gene. The CDR3 DNA is TGTGCCAGCCAATCGGTGAACACTGAAGCTTTCTTT. Translated: CASQSVNTEAFF.

The genes are TRBV3-1 (or the pseudogene TRBV3-2) and TRBJ2-7, with 14 bases lining up with TRBD2. The CDR3 spans 16 residues. Germline V CDR1 and CDR2: LGHDT, YNNKEL (reference sequence). V gave up 6 bases and J gave up 4 bases; unmatched junction bases: 8. The CDR3 here is CASSPRTSGGLYEQYF. CDR3 in DNA: TGTGCCAGCAGTCCTAGGACTAGCGGGGGGCTTTACGAGCAGTACTTC.

The chain recombines TRBV7-2 with TRBJ2-5; 8 bases agree with TRBD2. The germline V gene has CDR1 SGHTA and CDR2 FQGNSA. This CDR3 contains 15 residues. Losses at the gene ends were 3 bases for V and 5 bases for J; bases not matched to a gene: 8. In DNA, the CDR3 is TGTGCCAGCAGCTTGGTGACGGGGGGGAGGGAGACCCAGTACTTC. Translating it yields CASSLVTGGRETQYF. The complete variable domain, with remaining parts taken from reference TRBV7-2 and TRBJ2-5, reads GAGVSQSPSNKVTEKGKDVELRCDPISGHTALYWYRQSLGQGLEFLIYFQGNSAPDKSGLPSDRFSAERTGGSVSTLTIQRTQQEDSAVYLCASSLVTGGRETQYFGPGTRLLVL.

The chain is built from TRBV18 and TRBJ2-7, with 11 bases that match TRBD1. V trimming: 2 bases; J trimming: 9 bases; junction bases outside the gene matches: 9. The germline V gene encodes CDR1 KGHSH and CDR2 LQKENI. The CDR3 is 15 residues long. The CDR3 bases are TGTGCCAGCTCACCAGGGACAGGGGGTCAATTGGGGCAGTACTTC. Encoded protein: CASSPGTGGQLGQYF.

This clone was detected only a few times. J is TRBJ2-1 and V is TRBV6-5; 7 nucleotides agree with TRBD1. With 0 bases clipped from V and 3 bases from J, the junction kept 2 bases outside the gene matches. The CDR3 has 15 amino acids. The germline V gene encodes CDR1 MNHEY and CDR2 SVGAGI. The CDR3 bases are TGTGCCAGCAGTTACTCGGACAGGAACTACAATGAGCAGTTCTTC. It encodes CASSYSDRNYNEQFF.

CDR3 nucleotide sequence: TGTGCCAGCAGCTTAGGGTGGCGCGGGAGGGAGATGGAGACCCAGTACTTC. This translates into CASSLGWRGREMETQYF. The J gene is TRBJ2-5, the V gene TRBV7-9; 9 bases are shared with TRBD2. The CDR3 consists of 17 residues. V gave up 1 base and J gave up 5 bases; unmatched junction bases: 11. In germline, CDR1 is SEHNR, CDR2 FQNEAQ (reference sequence). Full variable domain (rest looked up from reference TRBV7-9 and TRBJ2-5): DTGVSQNPRHKITKRGQNVTFRCDPISEHNRLYWYRQTLGQGPEFLTYFQNEAQLEKSRLLSDRFSAERPKGSFSTLEIQRTEQGDSAMYLCASSLGWRGREMETQYFGPGTRLLVL.

This chain joins TRBV19 and TRBJ2-3; the D gene could be TRBD1 or TRBD2 (5 bases each). Trimming removed 3 bases from V and 5 bases from J, with 12 bases in between. The CDR3 contains 14 residues. Germline CDR1 reads LNHDA; CDR2 reads SQIVND (reference sequence). The CDR3 sequence is CASSIDEGRDTQYF. Written as DNA, the CDR3 is TGTGCCAGTAGTATTGACGAGGGGAGAGATACGCAGTATTTT.

V gene TRBV7-5 combines with J gene TRBJ1-3. TRBV7-5 is flagged as a pseudogene. The CDR3 extends over 17 amino acids. CDR3 sequence reads: CARSLPAGRNSGNTIYF. DNA of the CDR3: TGTGCCAGAAGCTTACCTGCGGGGCGGAACTCTGGAAACACCATATATTTT.